This T cell receptor (beta chain) originates from a study of regulatory T cells in long-lasting Graves disease. Study results and limitations: Repertoires from persistent disease leaned toward TRBV28, TRBJ1-2 and TRBJ2-5.

Specified time point: newly diagnosed GD, antithyroid drugs for less than 3 months. RNA extracted from PBMCs served as the sequencing template. The peripheral blood volume drawn was 7.5 to 9.5 milliliters, and it was collected into EDTA tubes. CDR3 length: 12 residues. Looked up from germline, CDR1 is LGHDT and CDR2 is YNNKEL (reference sequence). The V gene lost 4 bases and the J gene lost 5 bases, with 9 bases spanning the gap. Building the TCR beta libraries relied on iRepertoire HTBI primers, and CDR3 regions underwent Arm-PCR. Via MiXCR, TCRdb re-called the multiplex PCR reads, giving one row per CDR3 protein. The sample lists 400,000 to 650,000 distinct CDR3 sequences, 15% to 20% seen once, with roughly 25% in the top ten. This clonotype was detected ten times or more. Antigen specificity is unknown. These same data were also listed under a study on T cells in Graves' hyperthyroidism and ophthalmopathy.

Source: peripheral blood mononuclear cells (PBMCs), taken at new diagnosis, from a patient treated with antithyroid drugs. V and J are TRBV3-1 and TRBJ2-7, with a tentative D call TRBD1 (5 bases). The TCR originated in a woman in her forties or fifties with Graves disease. The CDR3 region has the DNA TGTGCCAGCAGCCGGACAAGTAACGAGCAGTACTTC. It specifies CASSRTSNEQYF.